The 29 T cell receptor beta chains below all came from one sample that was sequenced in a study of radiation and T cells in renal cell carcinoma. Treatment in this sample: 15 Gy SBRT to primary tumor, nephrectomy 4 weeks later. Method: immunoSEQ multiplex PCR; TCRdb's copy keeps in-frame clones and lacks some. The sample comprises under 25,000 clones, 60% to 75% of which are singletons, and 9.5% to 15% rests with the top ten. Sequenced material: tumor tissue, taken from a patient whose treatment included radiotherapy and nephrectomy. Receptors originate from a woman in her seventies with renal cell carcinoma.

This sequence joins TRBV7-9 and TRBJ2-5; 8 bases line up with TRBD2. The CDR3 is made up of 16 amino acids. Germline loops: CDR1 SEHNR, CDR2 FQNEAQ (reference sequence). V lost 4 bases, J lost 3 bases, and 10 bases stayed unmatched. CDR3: CASSSYPGTSKETQYF. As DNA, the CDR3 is TGTGCCAGCAGCTCGTACCCGGGGACTAGTAAAGAGACCCAGTACTTC.

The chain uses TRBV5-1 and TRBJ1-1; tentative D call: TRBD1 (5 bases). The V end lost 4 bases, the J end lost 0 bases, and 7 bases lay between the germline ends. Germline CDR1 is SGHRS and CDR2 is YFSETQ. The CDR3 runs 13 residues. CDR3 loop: CASSTQVNTEAFF. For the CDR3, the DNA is TGCGCCAGCAGCACACAGGTGAACACTGAAGCTTTCTTT.

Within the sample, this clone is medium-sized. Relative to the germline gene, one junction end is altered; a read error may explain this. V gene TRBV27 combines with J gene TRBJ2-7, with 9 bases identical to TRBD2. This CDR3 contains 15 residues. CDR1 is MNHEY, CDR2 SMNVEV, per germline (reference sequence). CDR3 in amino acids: CASSFKAGGSHEQYF. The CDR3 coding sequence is TGTGCCAGCAGTTTTAAAGCGGGGGGCTCCCACGAGCAGTACTTC.

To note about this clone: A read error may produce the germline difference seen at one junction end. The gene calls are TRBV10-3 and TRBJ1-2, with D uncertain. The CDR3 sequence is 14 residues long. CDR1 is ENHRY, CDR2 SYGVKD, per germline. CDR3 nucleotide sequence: TGTGCCAGCAGTTCCCCCCCCCGGTACTATGGCTACACCTTC. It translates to CASSSPPRYYGYTF.

The CDR3 reads CASRDRGQGYGYTF. Written as DNA, the CDR3 is TGTGCCAGCAGGGACAGGGGGCAAGGCTATGGCTACACCTTC. The chain couples TRBV6-1 to TRBJ1-2, with 11 bases lining up with TRBD1. The V and J ends lost 6 bases and 4 bases, in that order; junction bases with no gene match: 4. CDR3 length equals 14 residues. CDR1 is MNHNS, CDR2 SASEGT, per germline.

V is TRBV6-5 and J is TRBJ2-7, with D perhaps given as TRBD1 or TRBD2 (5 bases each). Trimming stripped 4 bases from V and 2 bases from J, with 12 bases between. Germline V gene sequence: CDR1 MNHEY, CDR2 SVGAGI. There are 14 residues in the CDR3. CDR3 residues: CASSLAGTTYEQYF. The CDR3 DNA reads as TGTGCCAGCAGTTTGGCCGGGACCACCTACGAGCAGTACTTC.

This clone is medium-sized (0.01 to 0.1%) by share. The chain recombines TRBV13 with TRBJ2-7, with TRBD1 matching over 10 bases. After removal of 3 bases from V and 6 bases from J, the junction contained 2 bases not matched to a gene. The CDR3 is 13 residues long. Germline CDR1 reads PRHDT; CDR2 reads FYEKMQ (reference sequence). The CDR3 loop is CASSFRDRGEQYF. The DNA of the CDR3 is TGTGCCAGCAGCTTCCGGGACAGGGGCGAGCAGTACTTC.

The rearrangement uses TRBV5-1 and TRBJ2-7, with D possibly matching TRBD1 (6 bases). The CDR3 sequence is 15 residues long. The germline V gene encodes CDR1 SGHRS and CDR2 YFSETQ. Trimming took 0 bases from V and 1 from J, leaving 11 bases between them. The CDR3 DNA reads TGCGCCAGCAGCTTGGGTGGGGGCCGATCCTACGAGCAGTACTTC. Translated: CASSLGGGRSYEQYF.

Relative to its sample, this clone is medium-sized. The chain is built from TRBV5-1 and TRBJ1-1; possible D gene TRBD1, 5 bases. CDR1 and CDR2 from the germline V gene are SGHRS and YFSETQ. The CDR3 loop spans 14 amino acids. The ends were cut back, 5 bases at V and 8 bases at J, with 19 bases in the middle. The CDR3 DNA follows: TGCGCCAGCAGTACGGATCCGGGGCTTCCGGAAGCTTTCTTT. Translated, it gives CASSTDPGLPEAFF.

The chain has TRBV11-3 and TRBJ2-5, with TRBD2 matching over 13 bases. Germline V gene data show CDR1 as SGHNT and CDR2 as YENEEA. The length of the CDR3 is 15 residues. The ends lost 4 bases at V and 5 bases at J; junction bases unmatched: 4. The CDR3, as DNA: TGTGCCAGCAGCTCCGGACTAGCGGGGGCGGAGACCCAGTACTTC. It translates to CASSSGLAGAETQYF.

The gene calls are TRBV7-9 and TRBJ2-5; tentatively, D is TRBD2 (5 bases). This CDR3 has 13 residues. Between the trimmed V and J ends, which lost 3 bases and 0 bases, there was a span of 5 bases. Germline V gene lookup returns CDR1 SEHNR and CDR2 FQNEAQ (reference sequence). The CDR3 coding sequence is TGTGCCAGCAGCTTGAGGGACCAAGAGACCCAGTACTTC. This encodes CASSLRDQETQYF.

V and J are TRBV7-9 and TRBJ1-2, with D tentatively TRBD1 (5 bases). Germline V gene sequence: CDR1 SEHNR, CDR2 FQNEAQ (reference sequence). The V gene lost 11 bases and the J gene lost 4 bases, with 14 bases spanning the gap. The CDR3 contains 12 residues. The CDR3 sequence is CALFGRVYGYTF. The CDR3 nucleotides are TGTGCCCTCTTCGGCAGGGTCTATGGCTACACCTTC.

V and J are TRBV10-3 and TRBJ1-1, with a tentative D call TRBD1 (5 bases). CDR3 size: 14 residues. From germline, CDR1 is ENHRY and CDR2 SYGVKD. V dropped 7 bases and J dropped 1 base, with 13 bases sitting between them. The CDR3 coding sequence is TGTGCCATCAAGGGGTCTAATGAGAACACTGAAGCTTTCTTT. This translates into CAIKGSNENTEAFF.

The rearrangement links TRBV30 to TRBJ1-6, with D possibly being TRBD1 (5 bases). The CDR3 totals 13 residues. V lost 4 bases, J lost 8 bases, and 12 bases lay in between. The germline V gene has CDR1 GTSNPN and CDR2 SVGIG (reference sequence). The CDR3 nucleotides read TGTGCCTGGAACACAGGAGGGGATTCACCCCTCCACTTT. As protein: CAWNTGGDSPLHF.

CDR3 amino acids: CASSITGGGETQYF. As DNA, the CDR3 is TGCGCCAGCAGTATTACAGGGGGAGGAGAGACCCAGTACTTC. The chain couples TRBV10-1 to TRBJ2-5, with 8 bases identical to TRBD1. The CDR3 consists of 14 residues. With V trimmed by 5 bases and J by 4 bases, 6 bases remained unmatched. Germline lookup yields CDR1 WNHNN and CDR2 SYGVQD (reference sequence).

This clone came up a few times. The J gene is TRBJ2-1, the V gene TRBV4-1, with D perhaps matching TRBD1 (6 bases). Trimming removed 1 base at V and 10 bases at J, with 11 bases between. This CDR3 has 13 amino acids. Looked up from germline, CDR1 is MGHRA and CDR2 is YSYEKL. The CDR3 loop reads CASSQVGASEQFF. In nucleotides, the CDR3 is TGCGCCAGCAGCCAAGTGGGGGCCTCCGAGCAGTTCTTC.

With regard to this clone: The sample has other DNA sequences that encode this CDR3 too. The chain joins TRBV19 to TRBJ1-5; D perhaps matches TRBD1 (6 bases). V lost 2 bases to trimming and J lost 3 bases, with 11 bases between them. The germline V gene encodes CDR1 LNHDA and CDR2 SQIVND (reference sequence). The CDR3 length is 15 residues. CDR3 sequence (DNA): TGTGCCAGTAGTATAATACAGGGAACCAATCAGCCCCAGCATTTT. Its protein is CASSIIQGTNQPQHF.

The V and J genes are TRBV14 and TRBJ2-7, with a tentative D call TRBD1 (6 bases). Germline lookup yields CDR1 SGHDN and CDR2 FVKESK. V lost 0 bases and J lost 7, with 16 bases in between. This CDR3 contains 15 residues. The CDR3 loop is CASSQEGRPDREQYF. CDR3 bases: TGTGCCAGCAGCCAAGAGGGGCGGCCCGACAGGGAGCAGTACTTC.

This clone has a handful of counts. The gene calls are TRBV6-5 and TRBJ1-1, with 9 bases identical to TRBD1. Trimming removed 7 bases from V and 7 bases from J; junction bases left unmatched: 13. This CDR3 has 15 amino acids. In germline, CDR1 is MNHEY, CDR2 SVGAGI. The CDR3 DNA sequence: TGTGCCAGCACTCCGGGACAGGGAATTTTCAGTGAAGCTTTCTTT. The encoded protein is CASTPGQGIFSEAFF.

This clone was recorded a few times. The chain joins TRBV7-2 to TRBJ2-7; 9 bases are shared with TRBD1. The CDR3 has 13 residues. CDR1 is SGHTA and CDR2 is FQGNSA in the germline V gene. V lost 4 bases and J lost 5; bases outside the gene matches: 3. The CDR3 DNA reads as TGTGCCAGCAGCTGGGACAGGGTCAACGAGCAGTACTTC. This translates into CASSWDRVNEQYF.

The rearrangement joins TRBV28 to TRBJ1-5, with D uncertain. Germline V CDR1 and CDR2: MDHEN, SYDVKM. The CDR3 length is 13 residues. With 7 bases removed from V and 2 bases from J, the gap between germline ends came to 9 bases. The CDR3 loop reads CASMGYGNQPQHF. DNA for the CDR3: TGTGCCAGCATGGGGTACGGCAATCAGCCCCAGCATTTT. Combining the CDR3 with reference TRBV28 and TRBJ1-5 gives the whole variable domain DVKVTQSSRYLVKRTGEKVFLECVQDMDHENMFWYRQDPGLGLRLIYFSYDVKMKEKGDIPEGYSVSREKKERFSLILESASTNQTSMYLCASMGYGNQPQHFGDGTRLSIL.

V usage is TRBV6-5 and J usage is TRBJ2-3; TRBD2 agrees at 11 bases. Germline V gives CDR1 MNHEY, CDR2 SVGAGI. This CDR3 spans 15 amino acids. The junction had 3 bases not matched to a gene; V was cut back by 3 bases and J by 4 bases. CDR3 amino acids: CASSYVSGGADTQYF. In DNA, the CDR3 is TGTGCCAGCAGTTATGTTAGCGGGGGGGCAGATACGCAGTATTTT.

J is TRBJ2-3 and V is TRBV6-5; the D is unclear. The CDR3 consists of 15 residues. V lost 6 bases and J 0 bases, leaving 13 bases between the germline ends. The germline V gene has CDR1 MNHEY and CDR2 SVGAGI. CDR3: CASSSPGGSTDTQYF. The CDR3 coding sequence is TGTGCCAGCAGCTCTCCAGGCGGTAGCACAGATACGCAGTATTTT.

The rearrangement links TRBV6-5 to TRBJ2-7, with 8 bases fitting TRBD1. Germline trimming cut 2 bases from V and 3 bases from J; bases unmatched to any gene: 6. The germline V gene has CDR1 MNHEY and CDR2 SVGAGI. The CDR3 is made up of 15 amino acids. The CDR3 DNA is TGTGCCAGCAGTTACCTTGGGACAGGACACTACGAGCAGTACTTC. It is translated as CASSYLGTGHYEQYF.

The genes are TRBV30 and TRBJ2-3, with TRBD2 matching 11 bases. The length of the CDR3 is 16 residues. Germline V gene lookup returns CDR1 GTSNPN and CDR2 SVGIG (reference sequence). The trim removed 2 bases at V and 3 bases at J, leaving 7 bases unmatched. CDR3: CAWSLLAGVSTDTQYF. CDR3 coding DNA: TGTGCCTGGAGTTTACTAGCGGGGGTTTCGACAGATACGCAGTATTTT.

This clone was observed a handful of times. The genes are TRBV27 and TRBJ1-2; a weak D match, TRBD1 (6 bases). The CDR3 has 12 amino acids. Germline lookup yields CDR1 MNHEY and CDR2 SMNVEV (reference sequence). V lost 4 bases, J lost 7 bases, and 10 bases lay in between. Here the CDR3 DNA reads TGTGCCAGCAGTTCGACAGGCTTTGGCTACACCTTC. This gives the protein CASSSTGFGYTF.

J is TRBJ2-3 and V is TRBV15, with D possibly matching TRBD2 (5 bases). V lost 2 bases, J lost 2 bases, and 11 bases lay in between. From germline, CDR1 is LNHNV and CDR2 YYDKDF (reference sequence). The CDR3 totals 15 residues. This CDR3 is CATSRRLDFTDTQYF. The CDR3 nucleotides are TGTGCCACCAGCAGACGCTTGGACTTCACAGATACGCAGTATTTT.

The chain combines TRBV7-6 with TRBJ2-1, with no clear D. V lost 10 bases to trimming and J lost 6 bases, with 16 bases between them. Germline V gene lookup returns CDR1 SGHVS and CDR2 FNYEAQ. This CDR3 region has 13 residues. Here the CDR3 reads CATGGFLGNEQFF. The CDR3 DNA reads TGTGCCACTGGCGGCTTCCTGGGCAATGAGCAGTTCTTC.

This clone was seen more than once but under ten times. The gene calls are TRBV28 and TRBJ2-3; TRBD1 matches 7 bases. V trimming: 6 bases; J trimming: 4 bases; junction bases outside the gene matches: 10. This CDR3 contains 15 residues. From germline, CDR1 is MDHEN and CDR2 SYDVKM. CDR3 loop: CASRGTGTGADTQYF. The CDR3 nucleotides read TGTGCCAGCAGGGGGACGGGTACAGGGGCAGATACGCAGTATTTT.